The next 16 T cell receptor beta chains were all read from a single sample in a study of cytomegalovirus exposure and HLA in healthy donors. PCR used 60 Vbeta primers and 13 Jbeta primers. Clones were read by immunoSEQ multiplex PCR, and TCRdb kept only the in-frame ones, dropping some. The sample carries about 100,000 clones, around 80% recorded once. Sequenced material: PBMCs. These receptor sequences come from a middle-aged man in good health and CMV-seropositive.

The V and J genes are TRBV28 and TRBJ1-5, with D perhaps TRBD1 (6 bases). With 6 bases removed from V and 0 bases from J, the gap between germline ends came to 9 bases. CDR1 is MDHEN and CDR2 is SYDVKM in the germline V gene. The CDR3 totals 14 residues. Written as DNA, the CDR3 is TGTGCCAGCAGCCAGGGGTATAGCAATCAGCCCCAGCATTTT. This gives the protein CASSQGYSNQPQHF.

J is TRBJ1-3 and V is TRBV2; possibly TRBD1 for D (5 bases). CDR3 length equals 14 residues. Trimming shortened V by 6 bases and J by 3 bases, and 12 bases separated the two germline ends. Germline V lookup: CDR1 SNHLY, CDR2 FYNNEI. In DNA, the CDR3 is TGTGCCAGCAGCCAGACCACAGGTGGAAACACCATATATTTT. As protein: CASSQTTGGNTIYF. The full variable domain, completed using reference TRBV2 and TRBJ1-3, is EPEVTQTPSHQVTQMGQEVILRCVPISNHLYFYWYRQILGQKVEFLVSFYNNEISEKSEIFDDQFSVERPDGSNFTLKIRSTKLEDSAMYFCASSQTTGGNTIYFGEGSWLTVV.

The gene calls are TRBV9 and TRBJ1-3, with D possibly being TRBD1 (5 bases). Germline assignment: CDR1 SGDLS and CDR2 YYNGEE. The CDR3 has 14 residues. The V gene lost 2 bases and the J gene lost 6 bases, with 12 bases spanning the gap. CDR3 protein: CASSVQGISNTIYF. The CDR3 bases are TGTGCCAGCAGCGTGCAGGGTATATCAAACACCATATATTTT.

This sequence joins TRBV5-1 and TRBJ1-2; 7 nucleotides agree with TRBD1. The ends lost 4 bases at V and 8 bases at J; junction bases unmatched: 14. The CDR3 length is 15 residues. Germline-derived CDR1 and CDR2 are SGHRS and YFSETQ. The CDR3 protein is CASSPGTAGEAGYTF. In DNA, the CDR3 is TGCGCCAGCAGCCCCGGGACAGCCGGAGAAGCGGGCTACACCTTC.

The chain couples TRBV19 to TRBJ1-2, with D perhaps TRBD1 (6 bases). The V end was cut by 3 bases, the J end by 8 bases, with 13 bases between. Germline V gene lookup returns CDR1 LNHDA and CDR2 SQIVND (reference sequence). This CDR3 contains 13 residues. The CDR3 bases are TGTGCCAGTAGTATGGGCAGGGGTTTGGGCTACACCTTC. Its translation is CASSMGRGLGYTF.

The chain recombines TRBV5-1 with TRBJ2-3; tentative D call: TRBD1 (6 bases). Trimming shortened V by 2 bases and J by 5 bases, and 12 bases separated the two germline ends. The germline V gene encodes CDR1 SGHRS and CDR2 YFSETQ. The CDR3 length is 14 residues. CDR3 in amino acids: CASSLQGSEDTQYF. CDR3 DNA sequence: TGCGCCAGCAGCTTACAGGGTTCTGAAGATACGCAGTATTTT.

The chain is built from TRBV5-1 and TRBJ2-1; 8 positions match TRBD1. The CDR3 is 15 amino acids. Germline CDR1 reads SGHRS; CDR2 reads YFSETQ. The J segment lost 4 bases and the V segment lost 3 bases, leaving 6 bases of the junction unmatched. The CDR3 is CASSSPGQAYNEQFF. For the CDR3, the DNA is TGCGCCAGCAGCTCACCGGGACAGGCGTACAATGAGCAGTTCTTC.

CDR3 DNA sequence: TGCGCCAGCAGCTTGGCGACAGGGGTGATGGGAGTAAGGCCGGAGCAGTACTTC. Encoded protein: CASSLATGVMGVRPEQYF. The J gene is TRBJ2-7, the V gene TRBV5-1, with 8 bases lining up with TRBD1. This CDR3 comprises 18 residues. J gave up 7 bases and V 0 bases, and 18 bases lay outside the gene matches. Germline values: CDR1 SGHRS, CDR2 YFSETQ.

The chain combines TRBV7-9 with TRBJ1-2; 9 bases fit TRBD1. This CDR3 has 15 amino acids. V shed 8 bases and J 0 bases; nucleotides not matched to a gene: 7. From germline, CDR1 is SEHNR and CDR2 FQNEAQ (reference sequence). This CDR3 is CASADWDRANYGYTF. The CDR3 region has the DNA TGTGCCAGCGCCGACTGGGACAGGGCTAACTATGGCTACACCTTC.

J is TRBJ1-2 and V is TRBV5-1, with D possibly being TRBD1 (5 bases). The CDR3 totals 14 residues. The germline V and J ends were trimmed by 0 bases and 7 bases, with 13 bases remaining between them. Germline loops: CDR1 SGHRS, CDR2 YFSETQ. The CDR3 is CASSLDIGQGGYTF. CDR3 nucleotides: TGCGCCAGCAGCTTGGATATCGGCCAGGGTGGCTACACCTTC.

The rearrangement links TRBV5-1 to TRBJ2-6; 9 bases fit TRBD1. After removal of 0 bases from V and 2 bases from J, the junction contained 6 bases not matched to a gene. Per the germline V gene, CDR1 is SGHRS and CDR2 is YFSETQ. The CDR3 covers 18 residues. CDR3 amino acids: CASSLARTGDPGANVLTF. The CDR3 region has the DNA TGCGCCAGCAGCTTGGCGAGGACAGGGGATCCTGGGGCCAACGTCCTGACTTTC.

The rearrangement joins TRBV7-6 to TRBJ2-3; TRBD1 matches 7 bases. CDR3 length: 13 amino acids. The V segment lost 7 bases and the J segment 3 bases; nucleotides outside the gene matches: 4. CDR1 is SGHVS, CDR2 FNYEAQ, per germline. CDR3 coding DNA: TGTGCCAGCACCGAACAGGGGACAGATACGCAGTATTTT. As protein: CASTEQGTDTQYF.

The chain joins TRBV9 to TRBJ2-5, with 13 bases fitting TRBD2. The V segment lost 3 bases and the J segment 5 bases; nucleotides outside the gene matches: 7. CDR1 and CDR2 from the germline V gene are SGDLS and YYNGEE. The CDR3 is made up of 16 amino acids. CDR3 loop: CASSAWTSGGRETQYF. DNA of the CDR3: TGTGCCAGCAGCGCATGGACTAGCGGGGGCCGGGAGACCCAGTACTTC. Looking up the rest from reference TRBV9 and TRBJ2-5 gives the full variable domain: DSGVTQTPKHLITATGQRVTLRCSPRSGDLSVYWYQQSLDQGLQFLIQYYNGEERAKGNILERFSAQQFPDLHSELNLSSLELGDSALYFCASSAWTSGGRETQYFGPGTRLLVL.

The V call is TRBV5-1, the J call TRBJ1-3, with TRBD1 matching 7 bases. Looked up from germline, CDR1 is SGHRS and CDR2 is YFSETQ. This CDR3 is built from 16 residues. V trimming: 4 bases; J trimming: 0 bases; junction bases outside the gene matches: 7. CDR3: CASSPGQDLSGNTIYF. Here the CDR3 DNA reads TGCGCCAGCAGCCCCGGACAGGACCTCTCTGGAAACACCATATATTTT.

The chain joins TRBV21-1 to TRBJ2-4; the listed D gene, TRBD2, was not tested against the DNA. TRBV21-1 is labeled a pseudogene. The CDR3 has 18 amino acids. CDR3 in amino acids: CASPKGKRGLWAKNSQYF. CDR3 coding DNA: TGTGCCAGCCCCAAGGGAAAGCGGGGGCTGTGGGCCAAAAACAGTCAGTACTTC.

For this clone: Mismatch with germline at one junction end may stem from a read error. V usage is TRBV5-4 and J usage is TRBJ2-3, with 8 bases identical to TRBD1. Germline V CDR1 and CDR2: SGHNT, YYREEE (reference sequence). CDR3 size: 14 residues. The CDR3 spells CASSFRGRGDMQYF. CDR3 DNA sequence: TGTGCCAGCAGCTTCAGGGGGCGCGGAGATATGCAGTATTTT.